The 15 T cell receptor beta chains given below trace back to one sample, sequenced in a study of radiation and T cells in renal cell carcinoma. The assay was immunoSEQ multiplex PCR, and TCRdb's table has in-frame clones only and misses some. The sample yields roughly 61,000 clones, 60% to 85% seen once. Sample time point: blood 4 weeks post-SBRT, at nephrectomy. As to treatment: 15 Gy SBRT to primary tumor, nephrectomy 4 weeks later. This specimen was blood, taken from a patient whose treatment included radiotherapy and nephrectomy. The origin of the receptors is a man aged 55 to 69 with renal cell carcinoma.

This chain joins TRBV27 and TRBJ1-6; 9 bases are shared with TRBD1. Germline V gives CDR1 MNHEY, CDR2 SMNVEV (reference sequence). The length of the CDR3 is 17 residues. V lost 2 bases to trimming and J lost 9 bases; unmatched junction nucleotides: 11. CDR3 in amino acids: CASSLGTGNVLSSPLHF. DNA of the CDR3: TGTGCCAGCAGTTTAGGGACAGGGAATGTCCTCAGTTCACCCCTCCACTTT.

The rearrangement joins TRBV30 to TRBJ2-5; D call uncertain. The CDR3 consists of 13 residues. V was clipped by 1 base and J by 5 bases, with 11 bases between them. Germline loops: CDR1 GTSNPN, CDR2 SVGIG (reference sequence). CDR3 amino acids: CAWSEVVGETQYF. The CDR3 coding sequence is TGTGCCTGGAGTGAGGTGGTGGGGGAGACCCAGTACTTC.

CDR3 nucleotides: TGTGCCAGCAGCTTAGTAGGAGGCAGGGGGGCCAAAAACATTCAGTACTTC. Translating gives CASSLVGGRGAKNIQYF. The chain combines TRBV11-2 with TRBJ2-4; 7 bases match TRBD1. The CDR3 is made up of 17 amino acids. After removal of 1 base from V and 1 base from J, the junction contained 7 bases not matched to a gene. Germline assignment: CDR1 SGHAT and CDR2 FQNNGV.

This chain links TRBV5-4 with TRBJ2-1; unclear D gene. The CDR3 sequence is 13 residues long. The V end lost 4 bases, the J end lost 9 bases, and 14 bases lay between the germline ends. The germline V gene has CDR1 SGHNT and CDR2 YYREEE (reference sequence). The CDR3 protein is CASSPQRAPEQFF. The CDR3 DNA is TGTGCCAGCAGCCCCCAACGGGCTCCTGAGCAGTTCTTC.

The rearrangement joins TRBV7-2 to TRBJ2-5; tentative D call: TRBD1 (5 bases). Germline CDR1 reads SGHTA; CDR2 reads FQGNSA. The CDR3 covers 13 residues. V lost 1 base and J 5 bases, leaving 8 bases between the germline ends. The CDR3 bases are TGTGCCAGCAGCTTAGGGGGCTGGGAGACCCAGTACTTC. Translation: CASSLGGWETQYF.

V usage is TRBV29-1 and J usage is TRBJ2-6; no definite D call. The germline V and J ends were trimmed by 1 base and 2 bases, with 9 bases remaining between them. Germline CDR1 reads SQVTM; CDR2 reads ANQGSEA. The CDR3 is 15 residues long. CDR3 loop: CSVEGGSTGANVLTF. For the CDR3, the DNA is TGCAGCGTTGAAGGTGGAAGTACTGGGGCCAACGTCCTGACTTTC.

The chain joins TRBV19 to TRBJ1-5, with D uncertain. Trimming took off 5 bases at V and 1 base at J, with 12 bases between the two ends. This CDR3 region has 15 residues. Germline lookup yields CDR1 LNHDA and CDR2 SQIVND (reference sequence). CDR3 sequence (DNA): TGTGCCAGTAGTTCCCAGGCTACGAGCAATCAGCCCCAGCATTTT. It is translated as CASSSQATSNQPQHF. The whole variable domain, remainder taken from reference TRBV19 and TRBJ1-5, is DGGITQSPKYLFRKEGQNVTLSCEQNLNHDAMYWYRQDPGQGLRLIYYSQIVNDFQKGDIAEGYSVSREKKESFPLTVTSAQKNPTAFYLCASSSQATSNQPQHFGDGTRLSIL.

V gene TRBV5-1 combines with J gene TRBJ2-5; tentatively, D is TRBD1 or TRBD2 (6 bases each). Germline loops: CDR1 SGHRS, CDR2 YFSETQ. V was trimmed by 4 bases and J by 5 bases, leaving 21 bases between them. The CDR3 extends over 16 amino acids. The CDR3 here is CASSGTGASSVETQYF. DNA of the CDR3: TGCGCCAGCAGCGGGACGGGGGCGAGTTCTGTGGAGACCCAGTACTTC. Drawing the rest from reference TRBV5-1 and TRBJ2-5, the complete variable domain is KAGVTQTPRYLIKTRGQQVTLSCSPISGHRSVSWYQQTPGQGLQFLFEYFSETQRNKGNFPGRFSGRQFSNSRSEMNVSTLELGDSALYLCASSGTGASSVETQYFGPGTRLLVL.

This clone is a singleton in its sample. V usage is TRBV28 and J usage is TRBJ1-3; unclear D gene. The germline gives CDR1 MDHEN, CDR2 SYDVKM. CDR3 length equals 14 residues. The germline V and J ends were trimmed by 6 bases and 0 bases, with 9 bases remaining between them. DNA of the CDR3: TGTGCCAGCAGCCCGACAAGCTCTGGAAACACCATATATTTT. The encoded protein is CASSPTSSGNTIYF.

The CDR3 sequence is CASSPPWDTEAFF. CDR3 coding DNA: TGTGCCAGTAGTCCGCCGTGGGACACTGAAGCTTTCTTT. This chain uses TRBV19 with TRBJ1-1; D remains unclear. Germline CDR1 and CDR2: LNHDA and SQIVND (reference sequence). This CDR3 region has 13 residues. V was clipped by 5 bases and J by 3 bases, with 10 bases between them.

V is TRBV10-3 and J is TRBJ1-2; no definite D call. CDR3 length equals 15 residues. The germline V gene has CDR1 ENHRY and CDR2 SYGVKD. Trimming cost V 3 bases and J 8 bases, with 19 bases left between them. CDR3 DNA sequence: TGTGCCATCAGTGATGAGGTCTTTGCGTCGTGGGGCTACACCTTC. Translating it yields CAISDEVFASWGYTF.

The V gene is TRBV5-6, the J gene TRBJ2-1, with 11 positions matching TRBD2. Germline values: CDR1 SGHDT, CDR2 YYEEEE. The trim removed 4 bases at V and 9 bases at J, leaving 9 bases unmatched. The CDR3 sequence is 15 residues long. CDR3 nucleotides: TGTGCCAGCAGCGAGCTCTCCGGGACTAGCGGTGAGCAGTTCTTC. This codes for CASSELSGTSGEQFF.

The chain joins TRBV6-5 to TRBJ2-1; D is possibly TRBD2 (7 bases). V was clipped by 0 bases and J by 9 bases, with 9 bases between them. Germline V gene lookup returns CDR1 MNHEY and CDR2 SVGAGI. This CDR3 has 13 amino acids. CDR3 in DNA: TGTGCCAGCAGTTACTCGAGGGGGGGTGAGCAGTTCTTC. Protein sequence: CASSYSRGGEQFF.

This chain joins TRBV7-6 and TRBJ2-5, with 10 bases identical to TRBD1. The germline gives CDR1 SGHVS, CDR2 FNYEAQ. Trimming removed 3 bases from V and 3 bases from J; junction bases left unmatched: 22. The CDR3 consists of 21 residues. CDR3 in amino acids: CASSFPPSSGSGQGYEETQYF. In DNA form, the CDR3 reads TGTGCCAGCAGCTTTCCCCCCTCCTCGGGGTCGGGACAGGGGTACGAAGAGACCCAGTACTTC.

This clone has only one observation. Additional DNA sequences in this sample encode the identical CDR3. The J gene is TRBJ2-5, the V gene TRBV30; D remains ambiguous. Per germline, CDR1 GTSNPN and CDR2 SVGIG (reference sequence). The germline V and J ends were trimmed by 0 bases and 5 bases, with 4 bases remaining between them. This CDR3 contains 11 residues. The CDR3 sequence is CAWSVLETQYF. DNA of the CDR3: TGTGCCTGGAGTGTTCTGGAGACCCAGTACTTC.